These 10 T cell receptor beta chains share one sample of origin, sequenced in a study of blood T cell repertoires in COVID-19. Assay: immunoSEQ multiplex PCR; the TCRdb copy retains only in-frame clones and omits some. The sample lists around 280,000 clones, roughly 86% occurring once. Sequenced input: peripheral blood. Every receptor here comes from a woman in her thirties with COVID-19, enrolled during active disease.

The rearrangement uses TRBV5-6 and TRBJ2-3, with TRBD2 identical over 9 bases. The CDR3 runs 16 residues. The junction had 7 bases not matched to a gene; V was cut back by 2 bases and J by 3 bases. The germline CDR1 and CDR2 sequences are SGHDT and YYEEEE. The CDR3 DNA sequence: TGTGCCAGCAGCTTTAGGGCTAGCGGGGCGACAGATACGCAGTATTTT. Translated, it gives CASSFRASGATDTQYF.

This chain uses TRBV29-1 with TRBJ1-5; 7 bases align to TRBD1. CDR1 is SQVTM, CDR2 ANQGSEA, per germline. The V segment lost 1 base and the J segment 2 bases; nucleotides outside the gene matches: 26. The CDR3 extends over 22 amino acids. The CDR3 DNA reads TGCAGCGTTGAAGTTAAGGGGCATGGTACGACAGGGCCTCGCCGTTGCAATCAGCCCCAGCATTTT. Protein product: CSVEVKGHGTTGPRRCNQPQHF.

CDR3: CASSPNPDRANEQYF. In DNA, the CDR3 is TGTGCCAGCAGCCCGAACCCCGACAGGGCAAACGAGCAGTACTTC. The chain carries TRBV7-8 and TRBJ2-7, with 7 bases aligning to TRBD1. Unmatched junction bases numbered 12, after V lost 5 bases and J lost 5 bases. Germline V gene data show CDR1 as SGHVS and CDR2 as FQNEAQ. The CDR3 spans 15 residues.

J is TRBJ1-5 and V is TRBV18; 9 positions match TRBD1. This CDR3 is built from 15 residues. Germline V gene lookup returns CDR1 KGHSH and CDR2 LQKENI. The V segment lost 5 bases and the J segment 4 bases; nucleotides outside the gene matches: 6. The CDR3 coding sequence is TGTGCCAGCTCATTAGGGACAGGGAATAATCAGCCCCAGCATTTT. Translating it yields CASSLGTGNNQPQHF.

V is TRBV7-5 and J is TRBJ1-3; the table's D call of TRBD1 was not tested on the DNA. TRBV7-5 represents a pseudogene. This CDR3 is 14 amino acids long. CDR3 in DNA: TGTGTCAGAAGCGCGCAGGATAATGGAAACACCATATATTTT. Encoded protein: CVRSAQDNGNTIYF.

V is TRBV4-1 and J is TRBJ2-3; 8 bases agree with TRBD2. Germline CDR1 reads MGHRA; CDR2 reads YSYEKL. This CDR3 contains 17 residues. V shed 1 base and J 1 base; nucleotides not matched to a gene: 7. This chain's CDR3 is CASSQVVVSGGTDTQYF. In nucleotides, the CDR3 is TGCGCCAGCAGCCAAGTGGTGGTTAGCGGGGGCACAGATACGCAGTATTTT.

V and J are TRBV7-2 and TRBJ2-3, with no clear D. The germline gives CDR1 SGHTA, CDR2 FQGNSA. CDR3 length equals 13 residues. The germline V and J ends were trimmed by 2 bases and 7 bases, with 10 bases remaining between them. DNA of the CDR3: TGTGCCAGCAGCTTATATTCTTTTTATACGCAGTATTTT. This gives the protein CASSLYSFYTQYF.

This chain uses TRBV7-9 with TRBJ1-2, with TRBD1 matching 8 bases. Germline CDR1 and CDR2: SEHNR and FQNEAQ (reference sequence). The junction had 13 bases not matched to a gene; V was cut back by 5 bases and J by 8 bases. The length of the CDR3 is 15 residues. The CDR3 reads CASSEGVRGPEGYTF. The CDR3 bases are TGTGCCAGCAGCGAAGGGGTCAGGGGGCCGGAGGGCTACACCTTC.

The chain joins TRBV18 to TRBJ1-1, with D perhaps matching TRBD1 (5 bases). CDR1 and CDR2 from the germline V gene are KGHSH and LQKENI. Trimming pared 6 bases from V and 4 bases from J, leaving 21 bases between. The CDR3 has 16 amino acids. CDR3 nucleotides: TGTGCCAGCTCGCTAAAAATCGGGGGGGAGGCCACTGAAGCTTTCTTT. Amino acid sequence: CASSLKIGGEATEAFF.

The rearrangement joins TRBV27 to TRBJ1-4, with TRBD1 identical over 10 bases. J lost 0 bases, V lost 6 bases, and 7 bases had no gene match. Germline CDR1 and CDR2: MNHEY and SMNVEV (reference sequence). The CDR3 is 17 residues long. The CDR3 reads CASRPRQGAATNEKLFF. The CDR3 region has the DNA TGTGCCAGCAGACCTAGACAGGGGGCCGCAACTAATGAAAAACTGTTTTTT.